These 2 T cell receptor beta chains share one sample of origin, sequenced in a study of blood T cell repertoires in COVID-19. Only in-frame clones appear in the TCRdb table, and some are missing; sequencing was by immunoSEQ multiplex PCR. The data show more than 200,000 clones, with roughly 80% seen just once and about 2.5% held by the top ten. Input material: peripheral blood. Source of these receptors: a woman aged 70-85 years with active or convalescent COVID-19.

This clone was found a few times. The chain uses TRBV6-5 and TRBJ1-1; maybe TRBD1 (5 bases). Germline V lookup: CDR1 MNHEY, CDR2 SVGAGI. CDR3 length: 14 amino acids. With 0 bases removed from V and 8 bases from J, the gap between germline ends came to 13 bases. The chain's CDR3 is CASSYSSGQREAFF. The CDR3 nucleotides are TGTGCCAGCAGTTACTCGTCAGGGCAAAGGGAAGCTTTCTTT.

The gene calls are TRBV2 and TRBJ2-5; 8 bases map to TRBD1. The germline CDR1 and CDR2 sequences are SNHLY and FYNNEI. CDR3 length: 14 amino acids. V dropped 4 bases and J dropped 5; count of bases not matched to a gene: 6. The CDR3 nucleotides are TGTGCCAGCAGTGCCCAGGGGGCGGGTGAGACCCAGTACTTC. It specifies CASSAQGAGETQYF. The complete variable domain, with remaining parts taken from reference TRBV2 and TRBJ2-5, reads EPEVTQTPSHQVTQMGQEVILRCVPISNHLYFYWYRQILGQKVEFLVSFYNNEISEKSEIFDDQFSVERPDGSNFTLKIRSTKLEDSAMYFCASSAQGAGETQYFGPGTRLLVL.